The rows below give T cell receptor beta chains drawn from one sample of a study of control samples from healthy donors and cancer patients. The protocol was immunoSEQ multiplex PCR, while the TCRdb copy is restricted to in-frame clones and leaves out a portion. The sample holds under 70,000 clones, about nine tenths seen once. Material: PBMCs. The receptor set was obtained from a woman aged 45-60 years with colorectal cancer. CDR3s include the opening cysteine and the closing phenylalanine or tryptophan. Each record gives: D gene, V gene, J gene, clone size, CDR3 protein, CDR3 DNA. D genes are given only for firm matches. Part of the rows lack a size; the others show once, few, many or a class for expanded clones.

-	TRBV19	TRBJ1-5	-	CASSIGQGGQPQHF	TGTGCCAGTAGTATTGGTCAGGGAGGACAGCCCCAGCATTTT
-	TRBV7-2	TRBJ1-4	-	CASSSFQGPAGKLFF	TGTGCCAGCAGCTCCTTTCAGGGCCCCGCCGGAAAACTGTTTTTT
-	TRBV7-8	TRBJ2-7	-	CASSTRFEQYF	TGTGCCAGCAGCACCCGATTCGAGCAGTACTTC
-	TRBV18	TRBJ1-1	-	CASSPPSRGPMNTEAFF	TGTGCCAGCTCACCACCCTCCAGGGGCCCCATGAACACTGAAGCTTTCTTT
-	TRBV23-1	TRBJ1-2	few	CASSQSPPGGSYGYTF	TGCGCCAGCAGTCAATCCCCCCCAGGAGGGAGCTATGGCTACACCTTC
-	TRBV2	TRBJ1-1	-	CASSEQTTNTEAFF	TGTGCCAGCAGTGAGCAGACTACCAACACTGAAGCTTTCTTT
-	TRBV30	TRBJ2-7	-	CACHPGPIYEQYF	TGTGCCTGTCATCCGGGACCAATCTACGAGCAGTACTTC
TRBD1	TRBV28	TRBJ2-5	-	CASSDRVEETQYF	TGTGCCAGCAGTGACAGGGTCGAAGAGACCCAGTACTTC
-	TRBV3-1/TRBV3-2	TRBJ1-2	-	CASSQDPGTFYGYTF	TGTGCCAGCAGCCAAGATCCAGGGACCTTCTATGGCTACACCTTC
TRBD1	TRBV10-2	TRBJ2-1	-	CASGWTGVYNEQFF	TGCGCCAGCGGATGGACAGGGGTCTACAATGAGCAGTTCTTC
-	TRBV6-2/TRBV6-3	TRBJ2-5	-	CASSYKGFETQYF	TGTGCCAGCAGTTACAAGGGCTTCGAGACCCAGTACTTC
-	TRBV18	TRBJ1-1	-	CASSPLEVNTEAFF	TGTGCCAGCTCACCGCTAGAAGTGAACACTGAAGCTTTCTTT